Listed here is a single TCR beta chain. As yet, its antigen is unknown. Amplification used 60 Vbeta primers and 13 Jbeta primers. TCRdb keeps only in-frame clones here, not all; method: immunoSEQ multiplex PCR. The sample carries some 130,000 clones, 70% to 85% recorded once. Per germline, CDR1 GTSNPN and CDR2 SVGIG (reference sequence). The CDR3 loop spans 14 amino acids. Deletions cut 1 base from V and 3 bases from J, with 11 bases between. This entry belongs to a study of cytomegalovirus exposure and HLA in healthy donors. Study-level points and caveats: CMV serostatus was the only immune exposure information that was available. TCR beta sequences reportedly predicted most subjects' HLA-A and HLA-B alleles accurately. A cluster of highly shared sequence variants was likely a sequencing artifact.

The origin of this receptor is a boy aged 10-17 years in good health and CMV-seronegative. The chain is built from TRBV30 and TRBJ2-3, with D unresolved. Sequenced sample: PBMCs. The CDR3: CAWSEHLKTDTQYF. The DNA for the CDR3 is TGTGCCTGGAGTGAGCATCTAAAGACAGATACGCAGTATTTT.